This TCR beta chain derives from a study of blood T cell repertoires in COVID-19. About the study: Material from acute and convalescent COVID-19 was sourced from the United States, Italy and Spain. PBMCs, B-cell-depleted T cells, or T cells provided the cDNA or gDNA that made up the material.

Original processing notes: Researchers report that nucleated cell counts were estimated from reference gene primer amplification. The table came from immunoSEQ multiplex PCR; TCRdb's copy has only in-frame clones and leaves some out. The V and J calls and clone size are taken from that table; D and trimming were inferred from the DNA. The table includes tens of thousands of clones, 70% to 90% detected once. This TCR came from a man in his 70s with active COVID-19. Sequencing input: peripheral blood.

The CDR3 nucleotides read TGCGCCAGCAGCCAACGACAGGCCGCAACTAATGAAAAACTGTTTTTT. Protein: CASSQRQAATNEKLFF. V gene TRBV4-1 combines with J gene TRBJ1-4; possible D gene TRBD1, 6 bases. The germline V gene has CDR1 MGHRA and CDR2 YSYEKL. V dropped 2 bases and J dropped 0 bases, with 10 bases sitting between them. This CDR3 region has 16 residues.